What follows are 10 T cell receptor beta chains derived from one specimen sequenced in a study of blood T cell repertoires in COVID-19. Some clones are missing from TCRdb's copy, which holds only in-frame ones; the method was immunoSEQ multiplex PCR. In the table there are 200,000 to 250,000 clones, 83% of which are singletons. Sample: peripheral blood. The receptor source for this set is a human donor in a cohort sampled during active COVID-19.

About this clone: Other DNA sequences in the same sample also yield this CDR3. The rearrangement uses TRBV6-5 and TRBJ1-5; unclear D gene. CDR3 length: 12 amino acids. Germline V CDR1 and CDR2: MNHEY, SVGAGI. The V end was cut by 6 bases, the J end by 9 bases, with 12 bases between. The CDR3 DNA is TGTGCCAGCAGCTCTAGATTTGGGCCCCAGCATTTT. Translated: CASSSRFGPQHF.

This clone occurred a few times. The genes are TRBV29-1 and TRBJ1-1; 11 nucleotides line up with TRBD1. This CDR3 has 13 amino acids. Germline V gives CDR1 SQVTM, CDR2 ANQGSEA. V gave up 6 bases and J gave up 6 bases; unmatched junction bases: 6. CDR3 sequence reads: CSVADRGHAEAFF. Here the CDR3 DNA reads TGCAGCGTCGCGGACAGGGGGCACGCTGAAGCTTTCTTT.

For the CDR3, the DNA is TGTGCCAGCAGCCAACTGACTAGCGGGAGAGGGACCGGGGAGCTGTTTTTT. This codes for CASSQLTSGRGTGELFF. The chain recombines TRBV3-1 (or the pseudogene TRBV3-2) with TRBJ2-2, with 12 bases identical to TRBD2. The CDR3 is 17 amino acids. V shed 2 bases and J 5 bases; nucleotides not matched to a gene: 6. CDR1 and CDR2 (germline): LGHDT, YNNKEL (reference sequence).

Details on this clone: The junction and the germline gene differ at one end; a read error may be behind it. The rearrangement joins TRBV18 to TRBJ2-7; D gene unclear. Per germline, CDR1 KGHSH and CDR2 LQKENI. This CDR3 is 13 amino acids long. The chain's CDR3 is CASSAPELYEQYF. The CDR3 nucleotides are TGTGCCAGCTCAGCACCAGAGCTATACGAGCAGTACTTC.

This clone appeared a single time. The chain carries TRBV19 and TRBJ1-6, with 7 bases lining up with TRBD1. The CDR3 sequence is 15 residues long. The germline V gene encodes CDR1 LNHDA and CDR2 SQIVND (reference sequence). Germline trimming cut 4 bases from V and 5 bases from J; bases unmatched to any gene: 5. The CDR3 nucleotides are TGTGCCAGTAGTACTATACAGGGGAATAATTCACCCCTCCACTTT. Encoded protein: CASSTIQGNNSPLHF.

This clone was counted once. This chain connects TRBV28 to TRBJ1-1; D uncertain. Germline CDR1 MDHEN, CDR2 SYDVKM. Trimming left V 6 bases short and J 1 base short, with 12 bases between. The length of the CDR3 is 14 residues. CDR3 residues: CASSPTRQNTEAFF. The CDR3 DNA reads as TGTGCCAGCAGCCCTACTAGGCAGAACACTGAAGCTTTCTTT.

This clone was seen more than once but under ten times. The chain joins TRBV7-3 to TRBJ2-1, with TRBD1 identical over 7 bases. This CDR3 comprises 13 residues. Trimming took 5 bases from V and 9 from J; bases not matched to a gene: 7. Looked up from germline, CDR1 is SGHTA and CDR2 is FQGTGA. The CDR3 here is CASSTDYRGEQFF. The CDR3 nucleotides are TGTGCCAGCAGCACCGATTACAGGGGTGAGCAGTTCTTC.

The chain recombines TRBV4-1 with TRBJ1-5; maybe TRBD1 (5 bases). CDR3 length: 13 amino acids. Trimming took off 0 bases at V and 5 bases at J, with 5 bases between the two ends. CDR1 is MGHRA and CDR2 is YSYEKL in the germline V gene. For the CDR3, the DNA is TGCGCCAGCAGCCAAGACAGGGATCAGCCCCAGCATTTT. This gives the protein CASSQDRDQPQHF.

The chain combines TRBV6-6 with TRBJ1-5, with a tentative D call TRBD1 (6 bases). V was pared by 5 bases and J by 2 bases, with 13 bases between. Germline CDR1 is MNHNY and CDR2 is SVGAGI (reference sequence). This CDR3 region has 15 residues. Here the CDR3 DNA reads TGTGCCAGCAGTACAGGACCAGGGGGCAATCAGCCCCAGCATTTT. This gives the protein CASSTGPGGNQPQHF.

The V gene is TRBV5-1, the J gene TRBJ1-2, with D hard to call. V was pared by 3 bases and J by 2 bases, with 2 bases between. In germline, CDR1 is SGHRS, CDR2 YFSETQ. The CDR3 runs to 11 residues. Written as DNA, the CDR3 is TGCGCCAGCAGCTCGAACTATGGCTACACCTTC. The encoded protein is CASSSNYGYTF.